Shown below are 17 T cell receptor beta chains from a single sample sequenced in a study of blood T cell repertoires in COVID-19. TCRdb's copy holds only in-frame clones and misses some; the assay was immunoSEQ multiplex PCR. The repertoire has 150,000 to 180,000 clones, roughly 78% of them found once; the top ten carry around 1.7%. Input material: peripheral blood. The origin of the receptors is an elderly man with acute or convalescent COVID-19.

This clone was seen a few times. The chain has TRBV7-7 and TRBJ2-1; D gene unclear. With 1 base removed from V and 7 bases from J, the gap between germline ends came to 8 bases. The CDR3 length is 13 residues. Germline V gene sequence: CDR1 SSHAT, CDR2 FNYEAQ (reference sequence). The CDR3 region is CASSLGSGNEQFF. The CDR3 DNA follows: TGTGCCAGCAGCTTAGGGTCCGGGAATGAGCAGTTCTTC.

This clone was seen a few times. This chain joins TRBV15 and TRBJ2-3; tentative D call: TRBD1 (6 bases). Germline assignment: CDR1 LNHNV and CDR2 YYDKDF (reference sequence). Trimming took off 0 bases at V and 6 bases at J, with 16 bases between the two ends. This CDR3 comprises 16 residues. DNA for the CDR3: TGTGCCACCAGCAGAGATGGAAGAGCAGGGGTTGATACGCAGTATTTT. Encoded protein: CATSRDGRAGVDTQYF. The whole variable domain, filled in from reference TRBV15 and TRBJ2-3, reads DAMVIQNPRYQVTQFGKPVTLSCSQTLNHNVMYWYQQKSSQAPKLLFHYYDKDFNNEADTPDNFQSRRPNTSFCFLDIRSPGLGDTAMYLCATSRDGRAGVDTQYFGPGTRLTVL.

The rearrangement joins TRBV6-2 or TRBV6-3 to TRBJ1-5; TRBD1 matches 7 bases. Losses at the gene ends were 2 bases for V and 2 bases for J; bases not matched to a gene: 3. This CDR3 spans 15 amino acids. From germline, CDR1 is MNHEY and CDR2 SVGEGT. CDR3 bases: TGTGCCAGCAGTTACGGGCAGGGGGGCAATCAGCCCCAGCATTTT. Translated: CASSYGQGGNQPQHF.

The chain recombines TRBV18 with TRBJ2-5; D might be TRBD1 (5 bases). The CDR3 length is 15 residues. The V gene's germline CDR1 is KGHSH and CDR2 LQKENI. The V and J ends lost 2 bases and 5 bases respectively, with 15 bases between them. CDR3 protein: CASSPMTRAGETQYF. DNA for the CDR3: TGTGCCAGCTCACCAATGACCCGGGCAGGGGAGACCCAGTACTTC.

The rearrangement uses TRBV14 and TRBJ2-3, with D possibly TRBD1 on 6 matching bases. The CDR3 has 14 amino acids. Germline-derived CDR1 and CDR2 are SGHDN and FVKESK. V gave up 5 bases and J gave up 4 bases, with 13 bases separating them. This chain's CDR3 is CASSIRQVPDTQYF. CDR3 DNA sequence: TGTGCCAGCAGCATAAGACAGGTCCCAGATACGCAGTATTTT.

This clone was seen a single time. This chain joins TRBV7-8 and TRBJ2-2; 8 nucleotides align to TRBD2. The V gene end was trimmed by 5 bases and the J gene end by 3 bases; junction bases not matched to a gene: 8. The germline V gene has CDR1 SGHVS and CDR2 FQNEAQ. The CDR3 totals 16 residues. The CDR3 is CASSQTSGGYTGELFF. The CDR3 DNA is TGTGCCAGCAGCCAAACAAGCGGGGGATACACCGGGGAGCTGTTTTTT.

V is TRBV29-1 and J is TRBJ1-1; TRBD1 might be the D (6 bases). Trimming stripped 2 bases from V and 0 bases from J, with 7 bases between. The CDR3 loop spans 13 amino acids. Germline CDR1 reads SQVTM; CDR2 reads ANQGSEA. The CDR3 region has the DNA TGCAGCGTTGAAACAGGGATGAACACTGAAGCTTTCTTT. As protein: CSVETGMNTEAFF. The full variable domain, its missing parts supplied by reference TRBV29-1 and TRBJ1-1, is SAVISQKPSRDICQRGTSLTIQCQVDSQVTMMFWYRQQPGQSLTLIATANQGSEATYESGFVIDKFPISRPNLTFSTLTVSNMSPEDSSIYLCSVETGMNTEAFFGQGTRLTVV.

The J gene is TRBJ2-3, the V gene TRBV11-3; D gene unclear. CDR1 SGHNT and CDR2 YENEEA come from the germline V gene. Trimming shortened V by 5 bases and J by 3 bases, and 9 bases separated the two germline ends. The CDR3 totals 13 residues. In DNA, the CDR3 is TGTGCCAGCAGCATGATGACAACAGATACGCAGTATTTT. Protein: CASSMMTTDTQYF.

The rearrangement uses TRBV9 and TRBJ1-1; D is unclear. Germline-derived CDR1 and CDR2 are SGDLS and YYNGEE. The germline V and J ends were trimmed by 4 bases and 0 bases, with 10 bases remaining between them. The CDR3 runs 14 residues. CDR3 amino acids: CASSPYAMNTEAFF. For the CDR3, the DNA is TGTGCCAGCAGCCCCTACGCTATGAACACTGAAGCTTTCTTT.

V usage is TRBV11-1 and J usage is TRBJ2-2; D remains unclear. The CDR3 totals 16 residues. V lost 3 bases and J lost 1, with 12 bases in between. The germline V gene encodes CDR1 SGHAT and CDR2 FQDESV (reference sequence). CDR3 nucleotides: TGTGCCAGCAGCTTCACTGTCAGGAAGAACACCGGGGAGCTGTTTTTT. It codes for CASSFTVRKNTGELFF. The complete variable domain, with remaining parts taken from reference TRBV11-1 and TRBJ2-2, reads EAEVAQSPRYKITEKSQAVAFWCDPISGHATLYWYRQILGQGPELLVQFQDESVVDDSQLPKDRFSAERLKGVDSTLKIQPAELGDSAMYLCASSFTVRKNTGELFFGEGSRLTVL.

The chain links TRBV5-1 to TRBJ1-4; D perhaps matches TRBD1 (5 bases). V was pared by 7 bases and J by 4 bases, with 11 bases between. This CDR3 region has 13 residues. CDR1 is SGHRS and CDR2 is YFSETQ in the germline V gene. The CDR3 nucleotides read TGCGCCAGCCGCCTCGACAGTAATGAAAAACTGTTTTTT. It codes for CASRLDSNEKLFF.

The CDR3 protein is CASSLAVLGGSYNEQFF. As DNA, the CDR3 is TGCGCCAGCAGCTTGGCCGTCTTGGGGGGCTCCTACAATGAGCAGTTCTTC. J is TRBJ2-1 and V is TRBV5-1, with a tentative D call TRBD2 (6 bases). Germline V gives CDR1 SGHRS, CDR2 YFSETQ. V lost 0 bases, J lost 0 bases, and 13 bases lay in between. The CDR3 runs to 17 residues.

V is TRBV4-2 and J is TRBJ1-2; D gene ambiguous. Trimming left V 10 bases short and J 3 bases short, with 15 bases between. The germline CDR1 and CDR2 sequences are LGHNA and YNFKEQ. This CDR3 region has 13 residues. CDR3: CATARGGDYGYTF. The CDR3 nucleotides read TGTGCCACCGCTCGAGGCGGAGACTATGGCTACACCTTC.

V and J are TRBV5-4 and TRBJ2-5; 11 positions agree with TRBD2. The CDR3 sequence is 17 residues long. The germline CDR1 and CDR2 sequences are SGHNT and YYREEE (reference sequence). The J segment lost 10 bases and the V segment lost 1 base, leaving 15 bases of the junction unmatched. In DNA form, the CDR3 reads TGTGCCAGCAGCTTGCCCAGTAGCCTAGCGGGGGGCGGTGGCCAGTACTTC. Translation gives CASSLPSSLAGGGGQYF. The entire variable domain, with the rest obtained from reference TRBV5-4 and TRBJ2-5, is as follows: ETGVTQSPTHLIKTRGQQVTLRCSSQSGHNTVSWYQQALGQGPQFIFQYYREEENGRGNFPPRFSGLQFPNYSSELNVNALELDDSALYLCASSLPSSLAGGGGQYFGPGTRLLVL.

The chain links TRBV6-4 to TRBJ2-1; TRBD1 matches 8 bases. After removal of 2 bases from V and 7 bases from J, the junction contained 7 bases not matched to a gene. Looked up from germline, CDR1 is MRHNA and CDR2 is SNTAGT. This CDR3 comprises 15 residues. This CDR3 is CASSDGTGAGNEQFF. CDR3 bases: TGTGCCAGCAGTGACGGGACAGGAGCCGGGAATGAGCAGTTCTTC.

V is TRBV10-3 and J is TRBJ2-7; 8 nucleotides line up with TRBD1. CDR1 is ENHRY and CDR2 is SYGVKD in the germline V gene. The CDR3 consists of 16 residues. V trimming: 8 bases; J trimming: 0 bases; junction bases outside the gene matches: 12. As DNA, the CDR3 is TGTGCCATCTCGGGACAGGTAATGGGCAGCTCCTACGAGCAGTACTTC. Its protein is CAISGQVMGSSYEQYF.

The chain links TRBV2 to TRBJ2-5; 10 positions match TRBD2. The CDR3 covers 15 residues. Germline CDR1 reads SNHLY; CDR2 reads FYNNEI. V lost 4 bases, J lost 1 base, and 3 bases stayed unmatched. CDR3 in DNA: TGTGCCAGCAGTGCGCTAGCGGGGGTCCAAGAGACCCAGTACTTC. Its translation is CASSALAGVQETQYF.